This T cell receptor beta chain was identified in a study of T cells after yellow fever vaccination. Universal primer sites and UMIs were introduced during 5'RACE template-switching synthesis of TCR cDNA. MiXCR, applied by TCRdb to the 5' RACE reads, yields one record per CDR3 protein. In the table there are 450,000 to 550,000 distinct CDR3 sequences, over 15% of which are singletons. V was cut by 5 bases and J by 6 bases, with 15 bases left in between. The CDR3 runs 14 residues. CDR1 and CDR2 from the germline V gene are MDHEN and SYDVKM. This TCR was recovered from a man younger than 45 who received the YFV17D yellow fever vaccine. This chain connects TRBV28 to TRBJ2-3; tentatively, D is TRBD1 or TRBD2 (6 bases each). This specimen consisted of PBMCs, obtained 15 days after the yellow fever booster vaccination. CDR3 sequence: CASSTSGGGDTQYF. In DNA, the CDR3 is TGTGCCAGCAGTACGAGCGGAGGGGGGGATACGCAGTATTTT.